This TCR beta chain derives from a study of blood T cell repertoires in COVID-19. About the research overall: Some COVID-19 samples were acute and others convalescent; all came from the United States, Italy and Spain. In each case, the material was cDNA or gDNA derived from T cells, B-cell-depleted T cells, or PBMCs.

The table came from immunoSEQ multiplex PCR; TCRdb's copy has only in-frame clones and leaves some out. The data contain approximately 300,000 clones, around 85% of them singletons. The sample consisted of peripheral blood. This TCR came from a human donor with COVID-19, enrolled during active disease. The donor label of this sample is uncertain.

CDR3 in amino acids: CASSLADLDRPTNYGYTF. The CDR3 DNA sequence: TGTGCCAGCAGCTTGGCCGACCTGGACAGACCGACTAACTATGGCTACACCTTC. V is TRBV5-8 and J is TRBJ1-2; tentatively, D is TRBD1 (6 bases). Per the germline V gene, CDR1 is SGHTS and CDR2 is YDEGEE. This CDR3 region has 18 residues. Trimming left V 0 bases short and J 0 bases short, with 18 bases between.